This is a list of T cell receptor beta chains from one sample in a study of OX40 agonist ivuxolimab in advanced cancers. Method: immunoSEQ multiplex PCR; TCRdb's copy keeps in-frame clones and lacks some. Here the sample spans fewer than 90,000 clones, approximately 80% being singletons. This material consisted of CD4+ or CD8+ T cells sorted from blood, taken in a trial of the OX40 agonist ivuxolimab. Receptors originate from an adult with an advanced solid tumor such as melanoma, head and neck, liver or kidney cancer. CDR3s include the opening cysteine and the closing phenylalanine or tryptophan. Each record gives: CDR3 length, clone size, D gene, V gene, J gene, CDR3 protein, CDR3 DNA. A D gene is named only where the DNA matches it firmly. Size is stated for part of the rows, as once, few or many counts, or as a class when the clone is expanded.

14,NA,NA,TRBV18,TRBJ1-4,CASSRSRGEEKLFF,TGTGCCAGCTCAAGGAGTCGTGGGGAGGAAAAACTGTTTTTT
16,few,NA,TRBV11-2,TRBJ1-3,CASRPIPGGPGNTIYF,TGTGCCAGCAGACCAATACCAGGAGGCCCCGGAAACACCATATATTTT
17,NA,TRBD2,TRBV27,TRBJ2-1,CASSPPPLAGGLNEQFF,TGTGCCAGCAGTCCTCCACCCCTAGCGGGGGGTTTGAATGAGCAGTTCTTC
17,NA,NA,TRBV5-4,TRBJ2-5,CASSLGRGRPGQETQYF,TGTGCCAGCAGCTTGGGACGGGGCCGCCCGGGCCAAGAGACCCAGTACTTC
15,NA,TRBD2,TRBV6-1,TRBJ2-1,CASRPGLAGGDEQFF,TGTGCCAGCAGGCCCGGACTAGCGGGGGGCGATGAGCAGTTCTTC
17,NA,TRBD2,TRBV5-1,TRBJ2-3,CASSPTSGGTSTDTQYF,TGCGCCAGCAGCCCGACTAGCGGGGGGACTAGCACAGATACGCAGTATTTT
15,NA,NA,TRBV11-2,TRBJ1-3,CASSLDLSSGNTIYF,TGTGCCAGCAGCTTAGATCTGAGCTCTGGAAACACCATATATTTT
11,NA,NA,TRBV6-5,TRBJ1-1,CASRINTEAFF,TGTGCCAGCAGAATAAACACTGAAGCTTTCTTT
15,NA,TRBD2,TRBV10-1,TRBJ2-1,CASSDYSGGINEQFF,TGCGCCAGCAGTGATTATAGCGGGGGGATAAATGAGCAGTTCTTC
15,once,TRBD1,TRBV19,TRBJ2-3,CASSLSGQGRNTQYF,TGTGCCAGTAGTCTATCGGGACAGGGGAGAAATACGCAGTATTTT
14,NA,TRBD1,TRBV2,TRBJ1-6,CASKGQDYNSPLHF,TGTGCCAGCAAGGGACAGGATTATAATTCACCCCTCCACTTT
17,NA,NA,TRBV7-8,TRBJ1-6,CASSLVSGTAYNSPLHF,TGTGCCAGCAGCTTAGTTTCGGGCACTGCCTATAATTCACCCCTCCACTTT
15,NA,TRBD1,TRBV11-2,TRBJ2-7,CASSLARDRGRDEYF,TGTGCCAGCAGCTTAGCCAGGGACAGGGGGCGCGATGAGTACTTC
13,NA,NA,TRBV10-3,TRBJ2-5,CAIGLQAQETQYF,TGTGCCATCGGTCTGCAAGCCCAAGAGACCCAGTACTTC
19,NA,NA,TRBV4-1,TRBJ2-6,CASSPDRTGTLSGANVLTF,TGCGCCAGCAGCCCCGATCGAACAGGGACTCTATCGGGGGCCAACGTCCTGACTTTC
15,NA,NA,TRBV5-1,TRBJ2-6,CASSFTSSGANVPTF,TGCGCCAGCAGCTTTACTAGCTCTGGGGCCAACGTCCCGACTTTC
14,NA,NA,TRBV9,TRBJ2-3,CASSSTQGRDTQYF,TGTGCCAGCAGCTCCACTCAGGGGAGAGATACGCAGTATTTT
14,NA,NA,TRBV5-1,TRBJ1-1,CASSLALEGTEAFF,TGCGCCAGCAGCTTGGCCCTAGAGGGCACTGAAGCTTTCTTT
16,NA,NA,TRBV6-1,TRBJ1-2,CASSEALGGRGSGYTF,TGTGCCAGCAGTGAAGCGCTTGGGGGGCGCGGGAGTGGCTACACCTTC
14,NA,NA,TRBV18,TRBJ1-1,CASSPGDGNTEAFF,TGTGCCAGCTCACCAGGGGATGGGAACACTGAAGCTTTCTTT
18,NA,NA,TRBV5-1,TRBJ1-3,CASSPRAAPTSSGNTIYF,TGCGCCAGCAGCCCCAGGGCGGCCCCTACCTCTTCTGGAAACACCATATATTTT
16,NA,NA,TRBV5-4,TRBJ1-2,CASSLGSGWGIQGYTF,TGTGCCAGCAGCTTGGGGAGTGGGTGGGGAATCCAAGGCTACACCTTC
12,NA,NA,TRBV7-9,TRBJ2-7,CASSLDPREQYF,TGTGCCAGCAGCTTAGATCCCAGGGAGCAGTACTTC
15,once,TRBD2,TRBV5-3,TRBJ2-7,CASSLYGGGTYEQYF,TGTGCCAGCAGCTTGTACGGCGGGGGAACCTACGAGCAGTACTTC
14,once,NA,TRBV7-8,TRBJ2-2,CASSPGQDTGELFF,TGTGCCAGCAGCCCGGGACAAGACACCGGGGAGCTGTTTTTT
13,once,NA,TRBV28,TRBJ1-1,CASSLTDRTEAFF,TGTGCCAGCAGTTTGACCGACAGGACTGAAGCTTTCTTT
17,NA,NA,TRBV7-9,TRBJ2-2,CASSLGGRNWDTGELFF,TGTGCCAGCAGCTTAGGGGGTCGGAATTGGGACACCGGGGAGCTGTTTTTT
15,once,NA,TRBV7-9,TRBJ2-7,CASSRGQSGNYEQYF,TGTGCCAGCAGCCGTGGACAGTCCGGGAACTACGAGCAGTACTTC
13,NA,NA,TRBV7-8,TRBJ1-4,CASSPHPPEKLFF,TGTGCCAGCAGCCCCCACCCCCCTGAAAAACTGTTTTTT
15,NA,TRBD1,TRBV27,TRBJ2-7,CASSSPGQGLHEQYF,TGTGCCAGCAGTTCCCCGGGACAGGGTCTACACGAGCAGTACTTC
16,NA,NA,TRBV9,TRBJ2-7,CASSPSGPTQGYEQYF,TGTGCCAGCAGCCCCTCTGGACCGACCCAGGGGTACGAGCAGTACTTC
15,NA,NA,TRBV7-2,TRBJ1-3,CASSLRGAIGNTIYF,TGTGCCAGCAGCTTACGGGGGGCAATTGGAAACACCATATATTTT
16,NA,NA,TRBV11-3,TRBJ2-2,CASSPLSVHNTGELFF,TGTGCCAGCAGCCCCCTCTCGGTCCATAACACCGGGGAGCTGTTTTTT
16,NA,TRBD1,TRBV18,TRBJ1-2,CASSPLPWTGEGGYTF,TGTGCCAGCTCACCACTTCCTTGGACAGGGGAGGGAGGCTACACCTTC
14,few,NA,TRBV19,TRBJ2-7,CASSEGQVSYEQYF,TGTGCCAGTAGTGAGGGGCAGGTCTCCTACGAGCAGTACTTC
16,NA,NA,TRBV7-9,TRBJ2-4,CASSPGDASAKNIQYF,TGTGCCAGCAGCCCAGGGGATGCCTCTGCCAAAAACATTCAGTACTTC
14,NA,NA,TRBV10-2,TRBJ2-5,CASSEPLSEETQYF,TGCGCCAGCAGTGAGCCCCTCTCGGAAGAGACCCAGTACTTC
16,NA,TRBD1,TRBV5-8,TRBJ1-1,CASSAWTGILNTEAFF,TGTGCCAGCAGCGCTTGGACAGGGATATTGAACACTGAAGCTTTCTTT
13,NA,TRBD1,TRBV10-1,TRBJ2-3,CASRRQGADTQYF,TGCGCCAGCAGGAGACAGGGGGCGGATACGCAGTATTTT
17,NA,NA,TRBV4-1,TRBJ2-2,CASSHTKGAANTGELFF,TGCGCCAGCAGCCATACCAAGGGAGCCGCGAACACCGGGGAGCTGTTTTTT
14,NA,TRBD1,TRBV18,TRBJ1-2,CASSPDRGNYGYTF,TGTGCCAGCTCACCGGACAGGGGAAACTATGGCTACACCTTC
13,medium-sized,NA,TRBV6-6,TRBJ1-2,CASRTGQNYGYTF,TGTGCCAGCAGGACAGGACAGAACTATGGCTACACCTTC
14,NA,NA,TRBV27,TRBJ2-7,CASSPTQGNYEQYF,TGTGCCAGCAGTCCAACACAGGGAAACTACGAGCAGTACTTC
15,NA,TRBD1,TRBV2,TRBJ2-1,CASKIQGFGYNEQFF,TGTGCCAGCAAGATACAGGGGTTCGGCTACAATGAGCAGTTCTTC
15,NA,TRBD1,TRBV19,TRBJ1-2,CASTQRDRVNYGYTF,TGTGCCAGTACCCAACGGGACAGGGTAAACTATGGCTACACCTTC
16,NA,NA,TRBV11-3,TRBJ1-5,CASSPKLQGSNQPQHF,TGTGCCAGCAGCCCTAAACTACAGGGCAGCAATCAGCCCCAGCATTTT
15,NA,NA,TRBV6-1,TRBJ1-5,CAISESSLSNQPQHF,TGTGCCATCAGTGAGTCTAGCCTAAGCAATCAGCCCCAGCATTTT
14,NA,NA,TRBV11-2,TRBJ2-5,CASSWTAGKETQYF,TGTGCCAGCAGCTGGACCGCAGGTAAAGAGACCCAGTACTTC
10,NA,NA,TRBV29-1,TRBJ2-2,CSVRAGELFF,TGCAGCGTTAGGGCCGGGGAGCTGTTTTTT